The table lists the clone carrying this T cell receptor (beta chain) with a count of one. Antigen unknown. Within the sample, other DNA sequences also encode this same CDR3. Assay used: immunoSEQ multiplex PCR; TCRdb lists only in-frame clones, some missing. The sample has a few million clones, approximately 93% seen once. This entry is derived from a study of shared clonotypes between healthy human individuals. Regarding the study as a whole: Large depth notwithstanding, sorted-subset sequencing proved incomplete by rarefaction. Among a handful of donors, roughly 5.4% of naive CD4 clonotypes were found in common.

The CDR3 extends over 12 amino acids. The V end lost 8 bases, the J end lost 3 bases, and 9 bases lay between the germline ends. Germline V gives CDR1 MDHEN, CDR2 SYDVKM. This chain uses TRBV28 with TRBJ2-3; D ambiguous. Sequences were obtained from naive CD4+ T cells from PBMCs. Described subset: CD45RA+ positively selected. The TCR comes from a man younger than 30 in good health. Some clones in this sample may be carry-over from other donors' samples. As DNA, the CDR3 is TGTGCCAGCCGTAGCTCTACAGATACGCAGTATTTT. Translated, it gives CASRSSTDTQYF.